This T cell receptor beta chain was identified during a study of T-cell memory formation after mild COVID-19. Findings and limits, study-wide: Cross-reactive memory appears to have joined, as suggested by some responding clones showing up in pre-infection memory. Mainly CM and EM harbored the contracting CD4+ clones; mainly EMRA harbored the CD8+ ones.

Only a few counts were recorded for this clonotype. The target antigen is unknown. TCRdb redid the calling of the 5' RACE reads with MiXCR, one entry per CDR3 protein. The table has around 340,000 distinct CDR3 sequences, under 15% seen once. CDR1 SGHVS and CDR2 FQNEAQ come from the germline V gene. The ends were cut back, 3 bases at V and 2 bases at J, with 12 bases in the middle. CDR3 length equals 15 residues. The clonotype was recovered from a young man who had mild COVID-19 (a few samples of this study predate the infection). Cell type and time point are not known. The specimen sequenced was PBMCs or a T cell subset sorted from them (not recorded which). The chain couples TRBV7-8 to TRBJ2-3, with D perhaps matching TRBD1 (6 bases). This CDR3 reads CASSFHRDDTDTQYF. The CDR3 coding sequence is TGTGCCAGCAGCTTTCACAGGGACGACACAGATACGCAGTATTTT.